This TCR beta chain was identified in a study of technical replicates of blood from several donors. V was cut by 3 bases and J by 1 base, with 6 bases left in between. The length of the CDR3 is 13 residues. In germline, CDR1 is LNHDA, CDR2 SQIVND (reference sequence). Only in-frame clones appear in the TCRdb table, and some are missing; sequencing was by immunoSEQ multiplex PCR. In the table there are under 100,000 clones, approximately 95% of which are singletons. The source material was T cells isolated from PBMCs. The receptor was isolated from a human donor in good health. This chain links TRBV19 with TRBJ1-1, with no clear D. CDR3 sequence reads: CASSISRNTEAFF. In DNA, the CDR3 is TGTGCCAGTAGTATCTCGAGGAACACTGAAGCTTTCTTT.